This paragraph reports one T cell receptor beta chain. Its target is not known. The junction departs from germline at one end; a sequencing error may be responsible. This sample is part of a study of blood T cells in healthy people across ages. Points from the study as a whole: Per million T cells, the diversity of TCR beta decreased roughly linearly as age advanced.

The second PCR ran 7 to 11 cycles with a sample-barcoded 5' primer and J-beta primers. Template switching added a 12-random-nucleotide identifier to every cDNA molecule. MiXCR was run by TCRdb on the 5' RACE reads, yielding one entry per CDR3 protein. Of roughly 800,000 distinct CDR3 sequences listed, about 62% are singletons. Germline-derived CDR1 and CDR2 are SGHTA and FQGNSA. The CDR3 contains 14 residues. Input material: blood. This TCR derives from a man aged 30-40 years in good health. The rearrangement uses TRBV7-2 and TRBJ2-7; weak D call: TRBD1 (5 bases). CDR3 amino acids: CASSPPWTRYEQYF. In nucleotides, the CDR3 is TGTGCTAGCAGCCCCCCCTGGACAAGATACGAGCAGTACTTC.